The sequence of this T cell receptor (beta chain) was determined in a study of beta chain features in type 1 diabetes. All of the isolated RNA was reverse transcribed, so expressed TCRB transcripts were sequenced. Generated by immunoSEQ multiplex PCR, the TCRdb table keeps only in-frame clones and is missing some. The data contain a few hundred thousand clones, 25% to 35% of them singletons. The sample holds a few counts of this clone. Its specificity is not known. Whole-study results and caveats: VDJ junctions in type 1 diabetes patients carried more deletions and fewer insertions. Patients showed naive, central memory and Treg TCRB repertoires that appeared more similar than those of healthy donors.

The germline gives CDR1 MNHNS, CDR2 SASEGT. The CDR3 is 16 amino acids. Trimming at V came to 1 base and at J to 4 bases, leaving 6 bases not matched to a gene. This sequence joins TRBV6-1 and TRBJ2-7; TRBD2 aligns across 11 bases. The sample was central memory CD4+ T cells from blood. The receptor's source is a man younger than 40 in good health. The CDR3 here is CASSEGLAGYRYEQYF. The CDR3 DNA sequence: TGTGCCAGCAGTGAAGGACTAGCGGGATATCGATACGAGCAGTACTTC.